These T cell receptor beta chains were read from a single sample in a study of control samples from healthy donors and cancer patients. Method: immunoSEQ multiplex PCR; TCRdb's copy keeps in-frame clones and lacks some. Of tens of thousands of clones listed, roughly nine tenths are singletons. The sequencing input was blood. These receptors all come from a man aged 45-65 years in good health. The CDR3 runs from the conserved cysteine through the conserved F or W. The D gene is left open where the match is weak. Size values are once, few and many counts, or a class for expanded clones, and some rows have none.

clone_size | d_call | j_call | v_call | cdr3_aa | cdr3_nt
NA | NA | TRBJ1-2 | TRBV4-2 | CASSQPGAGNYGYTF | TGTGCCAGCAGCCAACCGGGGGCGGGAAACTATGGCTACACCTTC
NA | NA | TRBJ1-6 | TRBV2 | CASGTPNSPLHF | TGTGCCAGCGGGACACCCAATTCACCCCTCCACTTT
NA | TRBD1 | TRBJ1-1 | TRBV11-3 | CASSNRDRGRGTEAFF | TGTGCCAGCAGCAACCGGGACAGGGGGCGAGGCACTGAAGCTTTCTTT
NA | TRBD2 | TRBJ2-7 | TRBV5-1 | CASSPTSGGADHEQYF | TGCGCCAGCAGCCCTACTAGCGGGGGGGCAGACCACGAGCAGTACTTC
NA | NA | TRBJ1-3 | TRBV3-1/TRBV3-2 | CASSQRGSGNTIYF | TGTGCCAGCAGCCAACGGGGCTCCGGAAACACCATATATTTT
NA | NA | TRBJ1-2 | TRBV11-3 | CASSLVSGNYGYTF | TGTGCCAGCAGCTTAGTTAGCGGGAACTATGGCTACACCTTC
NA | NA | TRBJ1-4 | TRBV3-1/TRBV3-2 | CASSQLQGEKLFF | TGTGCCAGCAGCCAGTTACAGGGAGAAAAACTGTTTTTT
once | TRBD2 | TRBJ2-7 | TRBV19 | CASSPRLAGGDTYEQYF | TGTGCCAGTAGTCCGAGACTAGCGGGGGGGGACACCTACGAGCAGTACTTC
NA | TRBD1 | TRBJ2-7 | TRBV11-3 | CASSQGTGWNEQYF | TGTGCCAGCAGCCAAGGGACAGGGTGGAACGAGCAGTACTTC
NA | NA | TRBJ1-6 | TRBV5-1 | CASSWDLRAPLHF | TGCGCCAGCAGCTGGGACCTCCGGGCACCCCTCCACTTT
NA | NA | TRBJ1-1 | TRBV5-1 | CASSSYLGEAFF | TGCGCCAGCAGCTCGTACCTTGGTGAAGCTTTCTTT
NA | NA | TRBJ1-3 | TRBV5-1 | CASSLGQLGNTIYF | TGCGCCAGCAGCTTGGGACAGTTAGGAAACACCATATATTTT
NA | TRBD2 | TRBJ2-3 | TRBV12-5 | CASGIPPSGGPTLSTDTQYF | TGTGCTAGTGGTATCCCTCCGAGCGGGGGGCCCACTCTTAGCACAGATACGCAGTATTTT
NA | NA | TRBJ1-2 | TRBV6-5 | CASSTPALYGYTF | TGTGCCAGCAGTACCCCCGCCCTCTATGGCTACACCTTC
NA | NA | TRBJ1-3 | TRBV18 | CASSPLMGAGNTIYF | TGTGCCAGCTCACCACTTATGGGGGCTGGAAACACCATATATTTT
NA | TRBD2 | TRBJ2-1 | TRBV3-1/TRBV3-2 | CAIDAQNSGVSSYNEQFF | TGTGCCATCGACGCGCAGAATAGCGGGGTGAGCTCCTACAATGAGCAGTTCTTC
NA | TRBD1 | TRBJ1-1 | TRBV27 | CASSFLSGGADTEAFF | TGTGCCAGCAGTTTTCTCTCAGGGGGCGCGGACACTGAAGCTTTCTTT
NA | NA | TRBJ1-2 | TRBV15 | CATSRDRTNYGYTF | TGTGCCACCAGCAGAGATAGAACGAACTATGGCTACACCTTC
NA | NA | TRBJ1-2 | TRBV30 | CAWLTAPLAGWGYTF | TGTGCCTGGTTGACAGCCCCACTTGCTGGGTGGGGCTACACCTTC
few | NA | TRBJ1-2 | TRBV6-5 | CASSYTQGNYGYTF | TGTGCCAGCAGTTACACACAGGGAAACTATGGCTACACCTTC
NA | NA | TRBJ2-2 | TRBV15 | CATSRDVRNTGELFF | TGTGCCACCAGCAGAGATGTTAGGAACACCGGGGAGCTGTTTTTT
NA | TRBD2 | TRBJ2-2 | TRBV12-5 | CASGLNAGGLVGELFF | TGTGCTAGTGGTTTGAATGCGGGGGGGCTGGTCGGGGAGCTGTTTTTT
NA | NA | TRBJ1-2 | TRBV19 | CASSIRGDYGYTF | TGTGCCAGTAGCATCAGGGGAGACTATGGCTACACCTTC
NA | NA | TRBJ2-7 | TRBV27 | CASSPGGWQYF | TGTGCCAGCAGTCCAGGGGGGTGGCAGTACTTC
NA | NA | TRBJ1-6 | TRBV2 | CASRSGYSPLHF | TGTGCCAGCAGATCAGGGTATTCACCCCTCCACTTT
medium-sized | NA | TRBJ2-5 | TRBV14 | CASSQDLAYQETQYF | TGTGCCAGCAGCCAAGATTTAGCATACCAAGAGACCCAGTACTTC
NA | NA | TRBJ1-3 | TRBV21-1 | CASSKGQGLSGNTIYF | TGTGCCAGCAGCAAGGGTCAAGGGCTCTCTGGAAACACCATATATTTT
once | TRBD2 | TRBJ2-5 | TRBV20-1 | CSASRAGVLETQYF | TGCAGTGCTAGTCGGGCGGGGGTGTTAGAGACCCAGTACTTC
NA | TRBD1 | TRBJ1-4 | TRBV14 | CASSQGTGQKLFF | TGTGCCAGCAGCCAAGGGACAGGGCAGAAACTGTTTTTT
NA | NA | TRBJ1-1 | TRBV7-8 | CASSLGGSGRGNTEAFF | TGTGCCAGCAGCTTAGGGGGGTCGGGGCGAGGGAACACTGAAGCTTTCTTT
NA | NA | TRBJ1-1 | TRBV6-5 | CASGRTGGTEAFF | TGTGCCAGCGGGAGGACGGGGGGCACTGAAGCTTTCTTT
NA | NA | TRBJ2-3 | TRBV7-7 | CATRRVTDTQYF | TGTGCCACCCGGCGGGTCACAGATACGCAGTATTTT